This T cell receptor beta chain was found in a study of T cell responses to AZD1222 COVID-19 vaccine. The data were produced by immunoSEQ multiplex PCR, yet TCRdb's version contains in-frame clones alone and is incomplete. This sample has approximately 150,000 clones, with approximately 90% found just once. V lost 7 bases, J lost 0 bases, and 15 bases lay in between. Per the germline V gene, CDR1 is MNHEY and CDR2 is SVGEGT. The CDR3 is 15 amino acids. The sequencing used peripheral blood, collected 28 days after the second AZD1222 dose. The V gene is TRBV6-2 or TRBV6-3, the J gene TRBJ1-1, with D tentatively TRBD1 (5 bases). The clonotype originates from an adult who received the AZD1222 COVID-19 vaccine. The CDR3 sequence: CASTPGRGLNTEAFF. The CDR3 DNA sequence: TGTGCCAGCACCCCCGGACGGGGCCTGAACACTGAAGCTTTCTTT.